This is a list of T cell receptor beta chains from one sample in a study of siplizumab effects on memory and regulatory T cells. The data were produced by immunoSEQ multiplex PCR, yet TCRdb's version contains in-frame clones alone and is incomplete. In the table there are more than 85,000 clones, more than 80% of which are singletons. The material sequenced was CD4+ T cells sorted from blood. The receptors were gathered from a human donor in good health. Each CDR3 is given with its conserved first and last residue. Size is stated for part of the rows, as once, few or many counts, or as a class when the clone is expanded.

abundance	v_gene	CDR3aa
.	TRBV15	CATSILAGGPYEQYF
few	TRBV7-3	CASSPRPGHNTEAFF
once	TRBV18	CASSPPGMTGLEQFF
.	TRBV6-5	CATSRVETQYF
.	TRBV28	CASSRQGSFPQHF
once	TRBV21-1	CASSPRRGVGLAGGQYF
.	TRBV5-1	CASSPGTGGNEQFF
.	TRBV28	CASSLGGEEKLFF
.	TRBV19	CASRGTGDQPQHF
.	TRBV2	CASRAGLAGGEQFF
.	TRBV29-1	CSAYLDRPKADEQYF
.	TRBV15	CATSRGLADNEQFF
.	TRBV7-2	CASSLVAYEQYF
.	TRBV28	CASTQGGTRPEEKLFF
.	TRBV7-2	CASSPVLSTDTQYF
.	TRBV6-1	CASSEGGGWVNTEAFF
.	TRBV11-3	CASSPGTQVAYGYTF
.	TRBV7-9	CASSQETGGYEQYF
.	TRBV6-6	CASSYSRRKEETQYF
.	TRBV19	CASSIGGGRRQDTQYF
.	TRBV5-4	CASSWDRADEQYF
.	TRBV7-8	CASSLLGPGNTIYF
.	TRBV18	CASSPSSGNAYEQYF
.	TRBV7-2	CASSSSGETYEQYF
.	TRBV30	CACTQIGSYGYTF
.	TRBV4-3	CASSPGTQRDTQYF
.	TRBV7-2	CASSTGQGRRANIQYF
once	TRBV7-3	CASSLRSSEADTQYF
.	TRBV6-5	CASSYSPGGYEQYF
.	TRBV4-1	CASRDYRRSEAFF
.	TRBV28	CASSLWSGGNQPQHF
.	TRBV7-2	CASSVGLASTDTQYF
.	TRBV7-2	CASSSRDRGLGNTIYF
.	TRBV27	CASSLNRAGTGRAEQYF
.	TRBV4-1	CASSRNIGNIPYEQYF
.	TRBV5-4	CASSLELSSYEQYF
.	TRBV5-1	CASSLAGTGGSGANVLTF
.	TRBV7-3	CASSPGVLRGTEAFF
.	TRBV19	CASSEVPSGPNEQFF
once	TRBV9	CASSAGFYGGQFF
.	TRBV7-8	CASRTGTSSYEQYF
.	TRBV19	CASKVGHSTDTQYF
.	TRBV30	CAWRRAPTSTDTQYF
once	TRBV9	CASSVGLDQNTGELFF
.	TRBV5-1	CASSFGTSGQETQYF
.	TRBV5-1	CASSLGLAGPSTDTQYF
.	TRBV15	CATSRATRDQPQHF
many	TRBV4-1	CASSQGSRQGNTEAFF
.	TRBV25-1	CASSAGFTDTQYF
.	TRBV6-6	CASGTPGQGHNEQFF
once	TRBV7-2	CASGRDTYEQYF